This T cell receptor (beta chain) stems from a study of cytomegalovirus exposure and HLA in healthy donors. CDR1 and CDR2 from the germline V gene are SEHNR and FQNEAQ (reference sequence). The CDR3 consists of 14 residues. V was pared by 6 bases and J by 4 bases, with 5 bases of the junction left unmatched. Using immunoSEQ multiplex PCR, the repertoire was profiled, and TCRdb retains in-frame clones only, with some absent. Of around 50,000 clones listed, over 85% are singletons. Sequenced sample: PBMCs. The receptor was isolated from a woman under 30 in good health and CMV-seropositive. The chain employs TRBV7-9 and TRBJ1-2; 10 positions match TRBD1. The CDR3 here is CASRPTGGGYGYTF. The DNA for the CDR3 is TGTGCCAGCAGGCCGACAGGGGGCGGCTATGGCTACACCTTC.